This TCR beta chain comes out of a study of technical replicates of blood from a handful of donors. Germline V gene sequence: CDR1 DFQATT, CDR2 SNEGSKA (reference sequence). This CDR3 spans 11 amino acids. V was shortened by 3 bases and J by 5 bases, with 7 bases between the two germline ends. The protocol was immunoSEQ multiplex PCR, while the TCRdb copy is restricted to in-frame clones and leaves out a portion. The data show about 74,000 clones, approximately 95% seen once. The clonotype originates from a human donor in good health. The chain is built from TRBV20-1 and TRBJ2-5; D is unresolved. The sample was T cells isolated from PBMCs. As DNA, the CDR3 is TGCAGTGCTAGTTTTGGCGAGACCCAGTACTTC. Translation: CSASFGETQYF.